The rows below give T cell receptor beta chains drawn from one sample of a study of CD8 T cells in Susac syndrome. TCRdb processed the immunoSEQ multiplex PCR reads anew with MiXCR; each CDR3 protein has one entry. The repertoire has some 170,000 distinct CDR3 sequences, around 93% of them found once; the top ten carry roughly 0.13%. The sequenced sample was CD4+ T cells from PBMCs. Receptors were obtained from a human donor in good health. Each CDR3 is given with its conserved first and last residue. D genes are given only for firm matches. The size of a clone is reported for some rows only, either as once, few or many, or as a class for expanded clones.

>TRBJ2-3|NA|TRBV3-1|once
CASSQVQGTNTQYF
TGTGCCAGCAGCCAAGTTCAGGGTACGAATACGCAGTATTTT
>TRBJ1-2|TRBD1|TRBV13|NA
CASSYRDRGRGYTF
TGTGCCAGCAGCTATCGGGACAGGGGGAGAGGCTACACCTTC
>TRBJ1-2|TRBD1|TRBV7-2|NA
CASSLALSRTGLDGYTF
TGTGCCAGCAGCTTAGCCCTATCTCGGACAGGGTTAGATGGCTACACCTTC
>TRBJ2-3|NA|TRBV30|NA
CAWSVTADTQYF
TGTGCCTGGAGTGTAACTGCAGATACGCAGTATTTT
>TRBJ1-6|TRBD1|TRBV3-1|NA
CASSQVGGGWNSPLHF
TGTGCCAGCAGCCAAGTCGGAGGGGGCTGGAATTCACCCCTCCACTTT
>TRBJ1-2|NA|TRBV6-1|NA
CASSEVVGYPNYGYTF
TGTGCCAGCAGTGAAGTGGTGGGGTACCCTAACTATGGCTACACCTTC
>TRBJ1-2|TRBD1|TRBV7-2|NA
CASSPGTVNYEGYTF
TGTGCCAGCAGCCCGGGGACAGTTAACTATGAGGGCTACACCTTC
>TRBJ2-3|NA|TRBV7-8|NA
CASSWDSGLDTQYF
TGTGCCAGCAGCTGGGACAGCGGGTTGGATACGCAGTATTTT
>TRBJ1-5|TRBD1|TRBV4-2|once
CASSHSDRGPSNQPQHF
TGTGCCAGCAGCCATTCAGACAGGGGGCCTAGCAATCAGCCCCAGCATTTT
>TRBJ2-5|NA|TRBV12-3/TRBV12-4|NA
CASSFPGLGETQYF
TGTGCCAGCAGTTTCCCGGGTTTGGGGGAGACCCAGTACTTC
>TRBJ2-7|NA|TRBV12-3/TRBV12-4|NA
CASSKRRDAFIYEQYF
TGTGCCAGCAGCAAACGCCGGGACGCTTTCATCTACGAGCAGTACTTC
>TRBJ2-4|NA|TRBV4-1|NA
CASSQGVISAKNIQYF
TGCGCCAGCAGCCAAGGGGTGATTTCAGCCAAAAACATTCAGTACTTC
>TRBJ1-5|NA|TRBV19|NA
CASSLPGGNQPQHF
TGTGCCAGTAGCCTTCCCGGAGGCAATCAGCCCCAGCATTTT